These 10 T cell receptor beta chains came from one sample sequenced in a study of CD8 T cells in ankylosing spondylitis. TCRdb recomputed calls from the 5' RACE reads with MiXCR, one row per CDR3 protein. The sample includes 180,000 or so distinct CDR3 sequences, roughly 12% of them seen just once. Sequences were obtained from blood, either unsorted or a sorted T cell fraction (not recorded which). The receptors originated from a male donor with ankylosing spondylitis or in good health (not recorded which).

This clonotype was recorded many times. The genes are TRBV20-1 and TRBJ2-5; the match to TRBD2 covers 7 bases. Trimming cost V 3 bases and J 4 bases; bases outside gene matches: 8. The CDR3 spans 14 residues. CDR1 and CDR2 (germline): DFQATT, SNEGSKA (reference sequence). CDR3 in amino acids: CSASSAGRGETQYF. Here the CDR3 DNA reads TGCAGTGCTAGCTCAGCGGGGAGGGGAGAGACCCAGTACTTC.

This chain joins TRBV5-1 and TRBJ1-1; 8 bases line up with TRBD1. Germline trimming cut 4 bases from V and 1 base from J; bases unmatched to any gene: 6. The CDR3 loop spans 15 amino acids. Germline V CDR1 and CDR2: SGHRS, YFSETQ. The CDR3 DNA is TGCGCCAGCAGCCTTACCGGGACAGGGAACACTGAAGCTTTCTTT. Its protein product is CASSLTGTGNTEAFF.

This clonotype was seen ten or more times. This rearrangement joins TRBV4-3 to TRBJ1-2; unclear D gene. Deletions cut 0 bases from V and 6 bases from J, with 11 bases between. The CDR3 consists of 14 residues. Germline CDR1 is LGHNA and CDR2 is YSLEER. CDR3 loop: CASSQDPISHGYTF. The CDR3 bases are TGCGCCAGCAGCCAAGATCCCATATCACATGGCTACACCTTC.

This clonotype has ten or more counts. The chain recombines TRBV6-5 with TRBJ2-3, with no clear D. The V end lost 1 base, the J end lost 2 bases, and 7 bases lay between the germline ends. Germline CDR1 reads MNHEY; CDR2 reads SVGAGI. The CDR3 spans 14 residues. The CDR3 here is CASSYLGPTDTQYF. The CDR3 DNA is TGTGCCAGCAGTTACTTAGGACCCACAGATACGCAGTATTTT.

This clonotype was observed a few times. This chain joins TRBV20-1 and TRBJ1-2; D may be TRBD1 (5 bases). Trimming removed 1 base from V and 0 bases from J, with 15 bases in between. The CDR3 totals 16 residues. Germline V lookup: CDR1 DFQATT, CDR2 SNEGSKA (reference sequence). The CDR3, as DNA: TGCAGTGCTAGAGCCGAACAGGAAATTGCTAACTATGGCTACACCTTC. The encoded protein is CSARAEQEIANYGYTF.

The chain joins TRBV20-1 to TRBJ2-2, with 11 bases fitting TRBD1. The CDR3 covers 19 residues. The germline CDR1 and CDR2 sequences are DFQATT and SNEGSKA (reference sequence). V lost 6 bases, J lost 6 bases, and 21 bases stayed unmatched. The CDR3 reads CSAEPGTGGGFSSSGELFF. In DNA, the CDR3 is TGCAGTGCAGAACCCGGGACAGGGGGTGGTTTCTCGTCTTCCGGGGAGCTGTTTTTT.

Points on this clonotype: The junction differs from germline at one of its ends, possibly a read error. The genes are TRBV7-9 and TRBJ2-3; 11 nucleotides line up with TRBD1. Germline V lookup: CDR1 SEHNR, CDR2 FQNEAQ (reference sequence). This CDR3 is 14 amino acids long. CDR3 sequence reads: CASSQGQGAPWPFF. The DNA of the CDR3 is TGTGCCAGCAGCCAAGGACAGGGGGCGCCTTGGCCGTTTTTT.

At least ten counts were recorded for this clonotype. The chain uses TRBV5-5 and TRBJ1-4; 7 bases map to TRBD1. This CDR3 is built from 15 residues. V was clipped by 4 bases and J by 4 bases; unmatched bases: 7. Germline V gene data show CDR1 as SGHKS and CDR2 as YYEKEE (reference sequence). For the CDR3, the DNA is TGTGCCAGCAGCCCCGTAGGGGGCGTTAATGAAAAACTGTTTTTT. This encodes CASSPVGGVNEKLFF.

This clonotype was found many times. CDR3 sequence: CASSRNNSPLHF. CDR3 nucleotide sequence: TGTGCCAGCAGCCGGAATAATTCACCCCTCCACTTT. This sequence joins TRBV14 and TRBJ1-6; unclear D gene. Germline values: CDR1 SGHDN, CDR2 FVKESK. V gave up 4 bases and J gave up 5 bases, with 3 bases separating them. There are 12 residues in the CDR3.

The chain combines TRBV20-1 with TRBJ1-6; possible D gene TRBD1, 5 bases. Trimming stripped 6 bases from V and 10 bases from J, with 13 bases between. This CDR3 region has 12 residues. Looked up from germline, CDR1 is DFQATT and CDR2 is SNEGSKA (reference sequence). Written as DNA, the CDR3 is TGCAGTGCCGTAATACAGGCCTCACCCCTCCACTTT. Translating gives CSAVIQASPLHF.